The TCR beta chain described here comes from a study of HIV-infected patients and healthy controls. TCRdb independently ran MiXCR on the 5' RACE reads; one entry per CDR3 protein. The table records tens of thousands of distinct CDR3 sequences, 16% of them present only once. The CDR3 spans 16 residues. The germline CDR1 and CDR2 sequences are SGHVS and FQNEAQ. Trimming cost V 2 bases and J 7 bases; bases outside gene matches: 6. There are many counts of this clonotype. The clonotype comes from a human donor in good health. The specimen was CD4+ T cells from blood. The gene calls are TRBV7-8 and TRBJ2-2; TRBD2 matches 11 bases. For the CDR3, the DNA is TGTGCCAGCAGCTTACTAGCGGGGGGCTACGGCGGGGAGCTGTTTTTT. Its protein product is CASSLLAGGYGGELFF.